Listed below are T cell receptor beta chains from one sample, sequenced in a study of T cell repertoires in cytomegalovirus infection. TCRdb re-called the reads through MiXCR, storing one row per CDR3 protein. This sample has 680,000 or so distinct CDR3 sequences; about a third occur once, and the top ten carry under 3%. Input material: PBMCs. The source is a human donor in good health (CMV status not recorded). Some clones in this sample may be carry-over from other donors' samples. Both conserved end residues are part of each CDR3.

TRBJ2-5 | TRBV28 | CASSLPSSAETQYF
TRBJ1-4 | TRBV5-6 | CASSPAGTSNEKLFF
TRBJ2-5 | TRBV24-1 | CATSDLDGGETQYF
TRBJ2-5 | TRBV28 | CASTGTGKTVQETQYF
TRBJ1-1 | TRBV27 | CASSILSDTNTEAFF
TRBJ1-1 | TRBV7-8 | CASSQQWRDTEAFF
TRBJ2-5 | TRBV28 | CASRLQMDLREETQYF
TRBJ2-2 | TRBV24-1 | CATSDPIGGGQLNTGELFF
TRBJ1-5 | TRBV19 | CASNPGSRQPQHF
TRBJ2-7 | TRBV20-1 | CSAPRDRPYEQYF
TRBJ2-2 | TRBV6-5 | CASRSSTGHGGELFF
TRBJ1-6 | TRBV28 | CASRFSGTEVSPLNF
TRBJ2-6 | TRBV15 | CATSSDDKAGANVLTF
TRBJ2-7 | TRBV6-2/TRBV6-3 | CASSYSIEKGDYEQYF
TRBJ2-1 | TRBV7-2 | CDSSPAGSSYNEHFF
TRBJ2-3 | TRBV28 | CASSSQGEGPTDTQYF